The entry that follows covers one TCR beta chain sequence. Its antigen is unidentified. The entry originates in a study of cytomegalovirus exposure and HLA in healthy donors. In the study overall: From donors who were HLA-typed, an early data release held about 85 million unique TCRs.

The PCR employed 60 Vbeta primers together with 13 Jbeta primers. Data came from immunoSEQ multiplex PCR; TCRdb stores just in-frame clones and leaves some out. The table records 30,000 to 40,000 clones, 55% to 80% of them present only once. Whole-study findings and limits: There were some public TCRs occurring in many donors, but most TCR sequences were rare. TCR beta sequences numbering over 15,000 were associated with HLA alleles at 0.05 false discovery rate in a later analysis. Data from an earlier analysis indicated that most TCR beta V segments were productive either about 87% or about 30% of the time.

V was trimmed by 5 bases and J by 2 bases, leaving 10 bases between them. Germline CDR1 SGHKS, CDR2 YYEKEE (reference sequence). The CDR3 has 13 residues. Specimen: PBMCs. The clonotype originates from a man aged 35-49 years in good health and CMV-seropositive. V gene TRBV5-5 combines with J gene TRBJ1-1; the D is unclear. CDR3 nucleotide sequence: TGTGCCAGCAGAGGTGGGCTAAACACTGAAGCTTTCTTT. Translation: CASRGGLNTEAFF.